This T cell receptor (beta chain) was captured by sequencing in a study of shared clonotypes between healthy human individuals. The table lists this clone with a count of one. With V trimmed by 1 base and J by 3 bases, 1 base remained unmatched. This CDR3 has 13 amino acids. Per germline, CDR1 SQVTM and CDR2 ANQGSEA. Some clones are missing from TCRdb's copy, which holds only in-frame ones; the method was immunoSEQ multiplex PCR. The data show 1,400,000 or so clones, approximately 98.5% seen once. The chain recombines TRBV29-1 with TRBJ1-1, with 8 bases lining up with TRBD1. The origin of this receptor is a man under 40 in good health. Material for sequencing was naive CD4+ T cells sorted from blood. Subset defined: CD45RA+ positively selected. The CDR3 coding sequence is TGCAGCGTTGAAGCGGGACAGGACACTGAAGCTTTCTTT. Its translation is CSVEAGQDTEAFF.